What follows describes a single T cell receptor beta chain. Profiling relied on immunoSEQ multiplex PCR, and the TCRdb table lists in-frame clones only, not all of them. The sample consists of approximately 280,000 clones, about four fifths of them appearing once. This sample is drawn from a study of blood T cell repertoires in COVID-19. Categorization into cohorts depended on clinical history that participants reported. Exposed enrollees had met someone with a PCR-confirmed or clinician-diagnosed COVID-19 case at some point within the 2 weeks before study entry. Trimming at V came to 4 bases and at J to 3 bases, leaving 6 bases not matched to a gene. Germline loops: CDR1 LGHDT, CDR2 YNNKEL (reference sequence). The CDR3 extends over 15 amino acids.

This clonotype was sampled from a man aged 35 to 55 who had been exposed to COVID-19. The sequencing input was PBMCs or T cells enriched from blood (not recorded which). The chain is built from TRBV3-1 (or the pseudogene TRBV3-2) and TRBJ2-3; 8 nucleotides align to TRBD1. CDR3 in amino acids: CASSRRDRSTDTQYF. For the CDR3, the DNA is TGTGCCAGCAGCCGTCGGGACAGGTCGACAGATACGCAGTATTTT.